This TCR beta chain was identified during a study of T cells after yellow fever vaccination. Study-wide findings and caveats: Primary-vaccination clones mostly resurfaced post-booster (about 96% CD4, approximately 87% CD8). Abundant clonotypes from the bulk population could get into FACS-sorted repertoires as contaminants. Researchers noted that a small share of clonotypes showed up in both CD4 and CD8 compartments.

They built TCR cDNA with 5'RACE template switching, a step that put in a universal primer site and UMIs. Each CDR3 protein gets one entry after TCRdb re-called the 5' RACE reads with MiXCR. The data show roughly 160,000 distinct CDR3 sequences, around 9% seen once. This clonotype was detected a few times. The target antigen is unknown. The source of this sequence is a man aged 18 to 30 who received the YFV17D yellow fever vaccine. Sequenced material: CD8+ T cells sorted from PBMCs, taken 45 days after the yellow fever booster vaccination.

CDR3 in DNA: TGTGCCAGCAGCTGGACAGGGGGATTGAAAGGCTACACCTTC. Translated, it gives CASSWTGGLKGYTF. The chain joins TRBV6-5 to TRBJ1-2, with 10 bases that match TRBD1. V lost 6 bases to trimming and J lost 8 bases; unmatched junction nucleotides: 9. The CDR3 contains 14 residues. The germline V gene encodes CDR1 MNHEY and CDR2 SVGAGI.